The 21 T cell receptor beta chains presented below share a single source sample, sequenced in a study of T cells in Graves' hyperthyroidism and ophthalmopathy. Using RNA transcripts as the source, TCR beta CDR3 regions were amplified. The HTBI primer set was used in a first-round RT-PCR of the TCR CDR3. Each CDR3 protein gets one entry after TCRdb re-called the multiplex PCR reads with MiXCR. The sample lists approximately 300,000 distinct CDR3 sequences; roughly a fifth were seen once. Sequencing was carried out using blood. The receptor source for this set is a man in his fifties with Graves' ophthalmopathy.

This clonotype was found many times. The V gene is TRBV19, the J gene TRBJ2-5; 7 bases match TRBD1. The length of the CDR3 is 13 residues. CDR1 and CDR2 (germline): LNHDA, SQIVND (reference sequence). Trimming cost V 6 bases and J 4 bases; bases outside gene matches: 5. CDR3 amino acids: CASSQQGRETQYF. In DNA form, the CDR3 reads TGTGCCAGTAGCCAACAGGGGCGAGAGACCCAGTACTTC.

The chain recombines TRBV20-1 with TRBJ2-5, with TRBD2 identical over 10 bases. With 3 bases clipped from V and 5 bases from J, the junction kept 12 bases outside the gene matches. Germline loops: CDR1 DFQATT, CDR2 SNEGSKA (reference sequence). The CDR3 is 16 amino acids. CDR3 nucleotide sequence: TGCAGTGCTAGGGGGGGCCTAGCGGGGGCCTGGGAGACCCAGTACTTC. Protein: CSARGGLAGAWETQYF.

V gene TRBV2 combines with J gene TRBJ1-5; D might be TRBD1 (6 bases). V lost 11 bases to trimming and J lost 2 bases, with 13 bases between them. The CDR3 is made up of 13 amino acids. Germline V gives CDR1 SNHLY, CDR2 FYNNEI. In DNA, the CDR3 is TGTGCCGGGGGCCGAAGGGGCAATCAGCCCCAGCATTTT. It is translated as CAGGRRGNQPQHF.

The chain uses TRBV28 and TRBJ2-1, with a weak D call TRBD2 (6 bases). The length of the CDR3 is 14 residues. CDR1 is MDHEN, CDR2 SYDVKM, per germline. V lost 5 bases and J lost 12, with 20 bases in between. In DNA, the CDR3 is TGTGCCAGCAGTCAATGGGGTGGTGGGAGGACGCAGTTCTTC. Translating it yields CASSQWGGGRTQFF. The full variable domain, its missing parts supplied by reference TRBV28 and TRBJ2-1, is DVKVTQSSRYLVKRTGEKVFLECVQDMDHENMFWYRQDPGLGLRLIYFSYDVKMKEKGDIPEGYSVSREKKERFSLILESASTNQTSMYLCASSQWGGGRTQFFGPGTRLTVL.

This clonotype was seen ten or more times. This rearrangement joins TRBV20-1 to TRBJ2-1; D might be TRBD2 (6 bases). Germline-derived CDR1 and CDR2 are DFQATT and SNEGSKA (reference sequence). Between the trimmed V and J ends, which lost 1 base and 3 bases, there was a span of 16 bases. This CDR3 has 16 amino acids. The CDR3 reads CSARVLGVRDYNEQFF. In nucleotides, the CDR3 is TGCAGTGCTAGAGTTCTAGGAGTGCGGGACTACAATGAGCAGTTCTTC.

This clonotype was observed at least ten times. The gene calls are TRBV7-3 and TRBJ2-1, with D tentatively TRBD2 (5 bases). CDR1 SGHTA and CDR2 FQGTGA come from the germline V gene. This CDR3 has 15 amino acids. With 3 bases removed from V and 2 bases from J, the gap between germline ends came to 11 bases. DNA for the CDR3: TGTGCCAGCAGCTTTGGCGGGTCAGCCTACAATGAGCAGTTCTTC. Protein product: CASSFGGSAYNEQFF.

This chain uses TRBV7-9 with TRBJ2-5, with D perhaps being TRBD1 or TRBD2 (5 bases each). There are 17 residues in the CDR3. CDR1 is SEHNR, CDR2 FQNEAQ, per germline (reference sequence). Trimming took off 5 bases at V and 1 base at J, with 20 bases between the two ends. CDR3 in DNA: TGTGCCAGCAGCCCAGTCAGAGGGGTCGGATCCCAAGAGACCCAGTACTTC. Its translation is CASSPVRGVGSQETQYF.

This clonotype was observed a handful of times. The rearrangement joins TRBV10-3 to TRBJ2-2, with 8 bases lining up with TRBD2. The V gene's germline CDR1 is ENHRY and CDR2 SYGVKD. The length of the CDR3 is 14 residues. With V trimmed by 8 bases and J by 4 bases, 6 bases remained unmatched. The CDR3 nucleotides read TGTGCCATCCCCAGCGGGAGAAGCACCGGGGAGCTGTTTTTT. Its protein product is CAIPSGRSTGELFF.

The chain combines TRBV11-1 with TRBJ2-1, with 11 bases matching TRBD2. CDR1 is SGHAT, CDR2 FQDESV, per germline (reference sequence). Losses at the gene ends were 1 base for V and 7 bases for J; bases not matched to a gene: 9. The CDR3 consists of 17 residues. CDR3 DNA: TGTGCCAGCAGCTTAGACTGGACTAGCGGGCCCCGGAATGAGCAGTTCTTC. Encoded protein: CASSLDWTSGPRNEQFF.

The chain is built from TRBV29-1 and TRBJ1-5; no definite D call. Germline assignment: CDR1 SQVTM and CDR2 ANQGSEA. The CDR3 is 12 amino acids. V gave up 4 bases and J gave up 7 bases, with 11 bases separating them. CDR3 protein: CSVGDTAQPQHF. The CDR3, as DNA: TGCAGCGTTGGAGATACGGCCCAGCCCCAGCATTTT. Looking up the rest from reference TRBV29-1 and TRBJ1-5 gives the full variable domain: SAVISQKPSRDICQRGTSLTIQCQVDSQVTMMFWYRQQPGQSLTLIATANQGSEATYESGFVIDKFPISRPNLTFSTLTVSNMSPEDSSIYLCSVGDTAQPQHFGDGTRLSIL.

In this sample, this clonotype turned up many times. DNA for the CDR3: TGCGCCAGCAGCTTGTCGGACTATTATGGCTACACCTTC. Its translation: CASSLSDYYGYTF. This chain connects TRBV5-1 to TRBJ1-2; no firm D call. The CDR3 has 13 amino acids. From germline, CDR1 is SGHRS and CDR2 YFSETQ. The ends were cut back, 1 base at V and 5 bases at J, with 9 bases in the middle.

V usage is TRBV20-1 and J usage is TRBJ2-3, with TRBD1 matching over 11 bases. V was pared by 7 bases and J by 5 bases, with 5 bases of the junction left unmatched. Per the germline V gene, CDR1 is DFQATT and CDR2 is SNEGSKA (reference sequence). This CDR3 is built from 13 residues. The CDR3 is CSGGTGGLDTQYF. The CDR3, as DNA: TGCAGTGGAGGGACAGGGGGTTTAGATACGCAGTATTTT.

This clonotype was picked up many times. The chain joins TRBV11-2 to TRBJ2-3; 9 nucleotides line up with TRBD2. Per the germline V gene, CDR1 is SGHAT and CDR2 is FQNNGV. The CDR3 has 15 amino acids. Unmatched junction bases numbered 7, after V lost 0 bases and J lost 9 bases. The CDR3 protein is CASSLDRLAGITQYF. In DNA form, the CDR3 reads TGTGCCAGCAGCTTAGATAGGCTAGCGGGGATCACGCAGTATTTT.

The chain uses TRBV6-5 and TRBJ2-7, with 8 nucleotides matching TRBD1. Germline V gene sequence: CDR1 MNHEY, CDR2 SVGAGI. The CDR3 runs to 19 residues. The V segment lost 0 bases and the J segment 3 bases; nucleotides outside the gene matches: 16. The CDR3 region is CASSYSMRRGQVEVYEQYF. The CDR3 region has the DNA TGTGCCAGCAGTTACTCGATGAGGAGGGGACAGGTTGAGGTCTACGAGCAGTACTTC.

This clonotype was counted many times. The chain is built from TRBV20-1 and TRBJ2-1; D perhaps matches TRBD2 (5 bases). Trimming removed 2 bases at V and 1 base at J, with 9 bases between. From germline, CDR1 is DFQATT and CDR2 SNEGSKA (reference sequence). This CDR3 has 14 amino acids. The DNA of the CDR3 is TGCAGTGCTAGACCCCGGGGATCCTACAATGAGCAGTTCTTC. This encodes CSARPRGSYNEQFF.

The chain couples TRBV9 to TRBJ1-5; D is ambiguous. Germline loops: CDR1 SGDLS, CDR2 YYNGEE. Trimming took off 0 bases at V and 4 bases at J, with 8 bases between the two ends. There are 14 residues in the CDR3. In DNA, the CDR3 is TGTGCCAGCAGCGTAGATGGGCGAAATCAGCCCCAGCATTTT. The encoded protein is CASSVDGRNQPQHF.

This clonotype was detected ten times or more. CDR3 amino acids: CASSRDLTEAFF. CDR3 DNA: TGCGCCAGCAGCCGAGACCTCACTGAAGCTTTCTTT. The chain uses TRBV5-1 and TRBJ1-1; no firm D call. Trimming stripped 4 bases from V and 4 bases from J, with 8 bases between. The CDR3 sequence is 12 residues long. Germline assignment: CDR1 SGHRS and CDR2 YFSETQ.

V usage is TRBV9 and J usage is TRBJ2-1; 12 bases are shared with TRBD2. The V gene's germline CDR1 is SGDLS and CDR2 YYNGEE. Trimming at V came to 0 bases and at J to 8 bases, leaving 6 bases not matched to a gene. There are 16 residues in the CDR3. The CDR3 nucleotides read TGTGCCAGCAGCGTAGTTGGGCTAGCGGGAGGGGATGAGCAGTTCTTC. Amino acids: CASSVVGLAGGDEQFF.

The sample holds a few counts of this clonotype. The CDR3 protein is CSARDLRSRAGNEQFF. DNA for the CDR3: TGCAGTGCTAGAGATTTACGGAGCCGGGCGGGGAATGAGCAGTTCTTC. The V and J genes are TRBV20-1 and TRBJ2-1; possibly TRBD2 for D (6 bases). V dropped 0 bases and J dropped 7 bases, with 19 bases sitting between them. Germline assignment: CDR1 DFQATT and CDR2 SNEGSKA (reference sequence). The CDR3 has 16 residues.

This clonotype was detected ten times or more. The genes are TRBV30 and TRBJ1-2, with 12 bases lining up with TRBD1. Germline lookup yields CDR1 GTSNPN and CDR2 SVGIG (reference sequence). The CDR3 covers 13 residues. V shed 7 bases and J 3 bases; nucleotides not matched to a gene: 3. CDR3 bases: TGTGCCTTTGGGACAGGGGGCGACTATGGCTACACCTTC. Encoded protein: CAFGTGGDYGYTF.

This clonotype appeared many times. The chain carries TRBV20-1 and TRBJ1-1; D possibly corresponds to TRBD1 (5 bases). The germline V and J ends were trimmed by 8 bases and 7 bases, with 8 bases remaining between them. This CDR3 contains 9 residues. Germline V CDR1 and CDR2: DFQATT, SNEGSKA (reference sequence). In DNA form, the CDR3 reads TGCAGTTCCGACAGTGAAGCTTTCTTT. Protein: CSSDSEAFF.